The text below deals with one T cell receptor (beta chain). The data derive from a study of blood T cell repertoires in COVID-19. Study-wide background: Material from acute and convalescent COVID-19 was sourced from the United States, Italy and Spain.

This CDR3 has 11 residues. Germline CDR1 reads DFQATT; CDR2 reads SNEGSKA (reference sequence). Using immunoSEQ multiplex PCR, the repertoire was profiled, and TCRdb retains in-frame clones only, with some absent. The data contain about 350,000 clones, around 87% of them seen just once; the ten biggest clones take up approximately 5%. The V call is TRBV20-1, the J call TRBJ2-1; 9 nucleotides align to TRBD1. The receptor's source is a woman younger than 45 who had recovered from COVID-19. Specimen: PBMCs or T cells enriched from blood (not recorded which). CDR3 in amino acids: CGGDRAGEQFF. The CDR3 DNA reads TGCGGAGGGGACAGGGCCGGGGAGCAGTTCTTC.